Shown below are 31 T cell receptor beta chains from a single sample sequenced in a study of cytomegalovirus exposure and HLA in healthy donors. The study ran its PCR with 60 Vbeta and 13 Jbeta primers. TCRdb's copy holds only in-frame clones and misses some; the assay was immunoSEQ multiplex PCR. Seen in this sample are under 200,000 clones; the ten most common clones hold about 6.8%. The sample taken for sequencing was PBMCs. The source is a young man in good health and CMV-seronegative.

Turning to this clone: This specimen includes other DNA sequences encoding the same CDR3. The chain is built from TRBV6-5 and TRBJ2-7; 9 bases align to TRBD1. The CDR3 spans 14 residues. Looked up from germline, CDR1 is MNHEY and CDR2 is SVGAGI. Losses at the gene ends were 2 bases for V and 4 bases for J; bases not matched to a gene: 3. The CDR3 DNA follows: TGTGCCAGCAGTTACCGGACAGGGGCATACGAGCAGTACTTC. The encoded protein is CASSYRTGAYEQYF.

The rearrangement links TRBV19 to TRBJ2-5, with D possibly TRBD2 on 6 matching bases. This CDR3 has 13 amino acids. CDR1 and CDR2 from the germline V gene are LNHDA and SQIVND (reference sequence). The V and J ends lost 10 bases and 3 bases respectively, with 15 bases between them. CDR3 in DNA: TGTGCCATAGGTGGAGGGTCAAAAGAGACCCAGTACTTC. Protein product: CAIGGGSKETQYF.

The V gene is TRBV10-1, the J gene TRBJ2-3, with 12 bases lining up with TRBD1. V lost 3 bases to trimming and J lost 5 bases; unmatched junction nucleotides: 9. Germline assignment: CDR1 WNHNN and CDR2 SYGVQD (reference sequence). There are 17 residues in the CDR3. The CDR3 region is CASSDPMGDRGQDTQYF. The CDR3 DNA sequence: TGCGCCAGCAGTGACCCTATGGGGGACAGGGGGCAAGATACGCAGTATTTT.

The rearrangement joins TRBV19 to TRBJ2-7, with D perhaps matching TRBD2 (5 bases). The germline V and J ends were trimmed by 5 bases and 2 bases, with 19 bases remaining between them. The CDR3 sequence is 16 residues long. The germline CDR1 and CDR2 sequences are LNHDA and SQIVND (reference sequence). As DNA, the CDR3 is TGTGCCAGTAGTCCCTGGGGAGCGTTCTCAGCCTACGAGCAGTACTTC. Encoded protein: CASSPWGAFSAYEQYF. The full variable domain, its missing parts supplied by reference TRBV19 and TRBJ2-7, is DGGITQSPKYLFRKEGQNVTLSCEQNLNHDAMYWYRQDPGQGLRLIYYSQIVNDFQKGDIAEGYSVSREKKESFPLTVTSAQKNPTAFYLCASSPWGAFSAYEQYFGPGTRLTVT.

The rearrangement links TRBV6-5 to TRBJ1-2; 7 positions agree with TRBD1. CDR1 is MNHEY and CDR2 is SVGAGI in the germline V gene. This CDR3 has 14 residues. V dropped 7 bases and J dropped 3; count of bases not matched to a gene: 8. As DNA, the CDR3 is TGTGCCAGCAAGAGACAGGGTGAGGACTATGGCTACACCTTC. Translation gives CASKRQGEDYGYTF.

V and J are TRBV30 and TRBJ2-4, with D perhaps TRBD2 (6 bases). The germline V gene encodes CDR1 GTSNPN and CDR2 SVGIG (reference sequence). Trimming removed 4 bases at V and 15 bases at J, with 22 bases between. The CDR3 contains 13 residues. The CDR3: CAWTPGDFARAYF. DNA of the CDR3: TGTGCCTGGACCCCGGGGGACTTTGCTAGGGCGTACTTC.

The CDR3 loop is CASSQDKAGKTEAFF. The CDR3 coding sequence is TGTGCCAGCAGCCAAGATAAGGCAGGAAAGACTGAAGCTTTCTTT. The chain joins TRBV4-2 to TRBJ1-1; the D is unclear. The length of the CDR3 is 15 residues. Trimming shortened V by 0 bases and J by 5 bases, and 13 bases separated the two germline ends. Germline assignment: CDR1 LGHNA and CDR2 YNFKEQ.

The J gene is TRBJ1-5, the V gene TRBV30; a possible D gene is TRBD1 (6 bases). There are 17 residues in the CDR3. Germline lookup yields CDR1 GTSNPN and CDR2 SVGIG (reference sequence). V shed 0 bases and J shed 0 bases, with 15 bases lying between them. CDR3 coding DNA: TGTGCCTGGAGTGTTACAGGGAGCCTGTATAGCAATCAGCCCCAGCATTTT. The encoded protein is CAWSVTGSLYSNQPQHF.

For the CDR3, the DNA is TGTGCCAGCAGTTACCCCCCCCAGCAGGGCCGGGGGTTGCAGTACTTC. Translation: CASSYPPQQGRGLQYF. The chain employs TRBV6-5 and TRBJ2-7; a possible D gene is TRBD2 (6 bases). This CDR3 comprises 16 residues. V was cut by 2 bases and J by 9 bases, with 23 bases left in between. CDR1 and CDR2 from the germline V gene are MNHEY and SVGAGI.

The chain is built from TRBV18 and TRBJ1-5, with 8 positions matching TRBD1. Germline CDR1 is KGHSH and CDR2 is LQKENI. The CDR3 loop spans 16 amino acids. V gave up 4 bases and J gave up 0 bases; unmatched junction bases: 5. Here the CDR3 reads CASSRGTGDSNQPQHF. The CDR3 DNA is TGTGCCAGCTCACGAGGGACAGGAGATAGCAATCAGCCCCAGCATTTT.

V is TRBV12-1 and J is TRBJ2-2; the DNA was not compared with TRBD1, the D call given in the table. TRBV12-1 is a pseudogene. There are 15 residues in the CDR3. The DNA of the CDR3 is TGTGCCAGCAGCATGACGGACAGGGCCGACGGGGAGCTGTTTTTT. Translating it yields CASSMTDRADGELFF.

V gene TRBV19 combines with J gene TRBJ2-3, with D tentatively TRBD1 (6 bases). The V gene's germline CDR1 is LNHDA and CDR2 SQIVND (reference sequence). The germline V and J ends were trimmed by 3 bases and 0 bases, with 7 bases remaining between them. The CDR3 has 14 residues. In DNA form, the CDR3 reads TGTGCCAGTAGTATCCAGGGGAGCACAGATACGCAGTATTTT. It codes for CASSIQGSTDTQYF.

The rearrangement uses TRBV5-1 and TRBJ1-2; D gene uncertain. CDR3 length: 14 amino acids. CDR1 is SGHRS and CDR2 is YFSETQ in the germline V gene. The V end lost 0 bases, the J end lost 6 bases, and 12 bases lay between the germline ends. The CDR3 DNA is TGCGCCAGCAGCTTGGATCGTTCAACGGATGGCTACACCTTC. As protein: CASSLDRSTDGYTF. Full variable domain (remainder filled in from reference TRBV5-1 and TRBJ1-2): KAGVTQTPRYLIKTRGQQVTLSCSPISGHRSVSWYQQTPGQGLQFLFEYFSETQRNKGNFPGRFSGRQFSNSRSEMNVSTLELGDSALYLCASSLDRSTDGYTFGSGTRLTVV.

This chain links TRBV30 with TRBJ1-2; the D gene is possibly TRBD1 (5 bases). V shed 3 bases and J shed 7 bases, with 18 bases lying between them. Germline V lookup: CDR1 GTSNPN, CDR2 SVGIG (reference sequence). The CDR3 is made up of 14 amino acids. The CDR3 loop reads CAWRSAGTLPGYTF. In DNA form, the CDR3 reads TGTGCCTGGAGATCGGCCGGGACTCTCCCTGGCTACACCTTC.

V gene TRBV5-4 combines with J gene TRBJ1-1, with 9 bases matching TRBD1. This CDR3 comprises 14 residues. The ends lost 3 bases at V and 5 bases at J; junction bases unmatched: 5. Germline loops: CDR1 SGHNT, CDR2 YYREEE (reference sequence). The CDR3: CASSSTGGETEAFF. CDR3 nucleotides: TGTGCCAGCAGCTCGACAGGGGGAGAGACTGAAGCTTTCTTT.

The chain's CDR3 is CASRQGGQGAETQYF. For the CDR3, the DNA is TGTGCCAGCAGGCAAGGGGGACAGGGGGCTGAGACCCAGTACTTC. The chain links TRBV2 to TRBJ2-5; TRBD1 agrees at 12 bases. J lost 5 bases, V lost 6 bases, and 7 bases had no gene match. Germline assignment: CDR1 SNHLY and CDR2 FYNNEI. This CDR3 comprises 15 residues.

The chain combines TRBV5-1 with TRBJ2-3; TRBD1 might be the D (5 bases). CDR3 length: 15 amino acids. The V end lost 0 bases, the J end lost 1 base, and 9 bases lay between the germline ends. Looked up from germline, CDR1 is SGHRS and CDR2 is YFSETQ. The CDR3 sequence: CASSLGPTGTDTQYF. The DNA of the CDR3 is TGCGCCAGCAGCTTGGGCCCGACAGGCACAGATACGCAGTATTTT. The variable domain in full, with the rest retrieved from reference TRBV5-1 and TRBJ2-3, is KAGVTQTPRYLIKTRGQQVTLSCSPISGHRSVSWYQQTPGQGLQFLFEYFSETQRNKGNFPGRFSGRQFSNSRSEMNVSTLELGDSALYLCASSLGPTGTDTQYFGPGTRLTVL.

The genes are TRBV4-3 and TRBJ1-1; D might be TRBD1 (5 bases). The CDR3 is 14 amino acids. Germline-derived CDR1 and CDR2 are LGHNA and YSLEER. Trimming pared 7 bases from V and 2 bases from J, leaving 14 bases between. This chain's CDR3 is CASTTTQGNTEAFF. CDR3 coding DNA: TGCGCCAGCACCACTACCCAGGGCAACACTGAAGCTTTCTTT.

The V and J genes are TRBV7-2 and TRBJ1-5; D is unclear. This CDR3 spans 15 amino acids. CDR1 is SGHTA, CDR2 FQGNSA, per germline. Between the trimmed V and J ends, which lost 5 bases and 6 bases, there was a span of 17 bases. The CDR3 is CASSPDRVRGQPQHF. CDR3 DNA sequence: TGTGCCAGCAGCCCCGACCGGGTCCGGGGTCAGCCCCAGCATTTT.

The gene calls are TRBV19 and TRBJ1-5; D unclear. CDR1 and CDR2 (germline): LNHDA, SQIVND (reference sequence). The CDR3 is made up of 14 amino acids. Trimming left V 3 bases short and J 0 bases short, with 6 bases between. The CDR3 region is CASSMADSNQPQHF. The DNA for the CDR3 is TGTGCCAGTAGTATGGCGGATAGCAATCAGCCCCAGCATTTT.

On this clone: Other DNA sequences in this specimen translate into the identical CDR3. The V call is TRBV7-2, the J call TRBJ2-7, with 10 positions matching TRBD2. CDR1 is SGHTA, CDR2 FQGNSA, per germline. V gave up 5 bases and J gave up 3 bases; unmatched junction bases: 1. The CDR3 totals 13 residues. The CDR3 spells CASSRTSGYEQYF. The CDR3 region has the DNA TGTGCCAGCAGCCGGACTAGCGGCTACGAGCAGTACTTC.

The rearrangement links TRBV10-1 to TRBJ2-3, with D hard to call. The CDR3 totals 11 residues. Trimming removed 4 bases at V and 6 bases at J, with 5 bases between. Germline lookup yields CDR1 WNHNN and CDR2 SYGVQD (reference sequence). The CDR3 sequence is CASSGGDTQYF. As DNA, the CDR3 is TGCGCCAGCAGTGGCGGTGATACGCAGTATTTT.

The chain uses TRBV6-6 and TRBJ1-5, with 8 bases identical to TRBD1. Unmatched junction bases numbered 8, after V lost 6 bases and J lost 4 bases. The CDR3 covers 15 residues. Germline CDR1 is MNHNY and CDR2 is SVGAGI (reference sequence). CDR3 DNA: TGTGCCAGCAGGCAGACAGGGGATTTGAATCAGCCCCAGCATTTT. Translated: CASRQTGDLNQPQHF.

A note on this clone: This CDR3 is also generated by other DNA sequences in the sample. The chain couples TRBV29-1 to TRBJ1-1, with D unclear. This CDR3 has 8 amino acids. V lost 7 bases, J lost 7 bases, and 4 bases lay in between. Germline CDR1 and CDR2: SQVTM and ANQGSEA. CDR3 coding DNA: TGCAGCGGCGATGAAGCTTTCTTT. Translating it yields CSGDEAFF.

This rearrangement joins TRBV4-1 to TRBJ1-1; 9 bases match TRBD1. Germline values: CDR1 MGHRA, CDR2 YSYEKL. The CDR3 spans 16 residues. J gave up 7 bases and V 3 bases, and 12 bases lay outside the gene matches. The CDR3 loop is CASSHSLRDREVEAFF. The DNA of the CDR3 is TGCGCCAGCAGCCACAGTCTCCGGGACAGGGAAGTTGAAGCTTTCTTT.

This rearrangement joins TRBV5-6 to TRBJ2-7; TRBD2 matches at 13 bases. V shed 3 bases and J 3 bases; nucleotides not matched to a gene: 9. Germline CDR1 is SGHDT and CDR2 is YYEEEE. CDR3 length: 17 residues. The CDR3 sequence: CASSSELGTSGDYEQYF. CDR3 bases: TGTGCCAGCAGCTCGGAGCTCGGGACTAGCGGGGACTACGAGCAGTACTTC.

The V and J genes are TRBV28 and TRBJ2-7; 9 bases are shared with TRBD2. CDR1 is MDHEN and CDR2 is SYDVKM in the germline V gene. The CDR3 loop spans 19 amino acids. V lost 6 bases, J lost 2 bases, and 20 bases stayed unmatched. The CDR3 DNA sequence: TGTGCCAGCAGCAGCCCGGGACTAGCCGAGCAGAGTGAGCCCTACGAGCAGTACTTC. Protein sequence: CASSSPGLAEQSEPYEQYF.

V gene TRBV11-3 combines with J gene TRBJ2-7; 10 nucleotides align to TRBD1. The V gene's germline CDR1 is SGHNT and CDR2 YENEEA. V gave up 5 bases and J gave up 4 bases; unmatched junction bases: 5. This CDR3 is built from 14 residues. The CDR3, as DNA: TGTGCCAGCAGCCCGAGACAGGGGGCTTACGAGCAGTACTTC. Translating it yields CASSPRQGAYEQYF.

This chain uses TRBV5-1 with TRBJ2-5, with 10 bases lining up with TRBD1. This CDR3 is built from 16 residues. The V gene's germline CDR1 is SGHRS and CDR2 YFSETQ. Germline trimming cut 0 bases from V and 2 bases from J; bases unmatched to any gene: 4. The CDR3: CASSLVGQGFQETQYF. The DNA for the CDR3 is TGCGCCAGCAGCTTGGTGGGACAGGGGTTTCAAGAGACCCAGTACTTC.

The CDR3 nucleotides read TGTGCCTGGCGACTAGCGGGAGGGCCAAATTGGTTGGTGGAGACCCAGTACTTC. The encoded protein is CAWRLAGGPNWLVETQYF. The gene calls are TRBV30 and TRBJ2-5; 14 nucleotides line up with TRBD2. Unmatched junction bases numbered 16, after V lost 5 bases and J lost 5 bases. The CDR3 runs 18 residues. Germline CDR1 is GTSNPN and CDR2 is SVGIG (reference sequence).

The CDR3 coding sequence is TGCGCCAGCAGTGAGACCCCACAGGGTTATACCTATAGCAATCAGCCCCAGCATTTT. Translated, it gives CASSETPQGYTYSNQPQHF. The chain uses TRBV10-2 and TRBJ1-5; D possibly corresponds to TRBD1 (6 bases). The ends were cut back, 2 bases at V and 0 bases at J, with 20 bases in the middle. This CDR3 has 19 residues. Germline V gives CDR1 WSHSY, CDR2 SAAADI.